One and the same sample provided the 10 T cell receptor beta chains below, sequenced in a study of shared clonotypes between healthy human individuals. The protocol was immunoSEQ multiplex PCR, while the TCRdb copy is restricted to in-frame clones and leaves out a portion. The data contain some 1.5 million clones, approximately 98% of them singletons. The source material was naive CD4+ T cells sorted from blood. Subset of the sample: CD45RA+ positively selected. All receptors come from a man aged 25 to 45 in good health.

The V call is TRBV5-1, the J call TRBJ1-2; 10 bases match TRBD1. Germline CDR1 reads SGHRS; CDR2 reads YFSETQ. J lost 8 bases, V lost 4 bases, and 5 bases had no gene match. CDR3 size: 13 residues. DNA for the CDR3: TGCGCCAGCAGCCAGGGACAGGGGTACGGCTACACCTTC. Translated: CASSQGQGYGYTF. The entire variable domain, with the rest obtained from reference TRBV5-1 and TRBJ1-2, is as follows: KAGVTQTPRYLIKTRGQQVTLSCSPISGHRSVSWYQQTPGQGLQFLFEYFSETQRNKGNFPGRFSGRQFSNSRSEMNVSTLELGDSALYLCASSQGQGYGYTFGSGTRLTVV.

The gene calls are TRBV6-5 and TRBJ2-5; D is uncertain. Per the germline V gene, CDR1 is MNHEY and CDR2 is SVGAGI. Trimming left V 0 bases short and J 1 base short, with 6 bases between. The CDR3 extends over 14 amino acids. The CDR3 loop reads CASSYSRLQETQYF. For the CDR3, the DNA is TGTGCCAGCAGTTACTCGAGGCTCCAAGAGACCCAGTACTTC.

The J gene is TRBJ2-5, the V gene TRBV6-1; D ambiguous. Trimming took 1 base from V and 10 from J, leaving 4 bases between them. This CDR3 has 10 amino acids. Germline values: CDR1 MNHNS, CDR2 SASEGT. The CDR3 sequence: CASSEVSQYF. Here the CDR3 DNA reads TGTGCCAGCAGTGAAGTTAGCCAGTACTTC.

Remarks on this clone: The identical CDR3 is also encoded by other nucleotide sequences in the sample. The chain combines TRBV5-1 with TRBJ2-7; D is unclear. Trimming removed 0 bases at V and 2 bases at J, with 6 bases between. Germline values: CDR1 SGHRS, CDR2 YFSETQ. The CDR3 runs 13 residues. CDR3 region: CASSLGGPYEQYF. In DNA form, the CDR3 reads TGCGCCAGCAGCTTGGGGGGTCCCTACGAGCAGTACTTC.

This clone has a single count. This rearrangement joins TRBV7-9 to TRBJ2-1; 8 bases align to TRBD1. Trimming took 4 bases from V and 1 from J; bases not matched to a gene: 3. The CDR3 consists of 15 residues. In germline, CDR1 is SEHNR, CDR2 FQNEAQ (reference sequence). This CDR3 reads CASSYNRGSYNEQFF. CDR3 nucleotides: TGTGCCAGCAGCTACAACAGGGGGTCCTACAATGAGCAGTTCTTC. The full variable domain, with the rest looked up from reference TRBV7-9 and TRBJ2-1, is DTGVSQNPRHKITKRGQNVTFRCDPISEHNRLYWYRQTLGQGPEFLTYFQNEAQLEKSRLLSDRFSAERPKGSFSTLEIQRTEQGDSAMYLCASSYNRGSYNEQFFGPGTRLTVL.

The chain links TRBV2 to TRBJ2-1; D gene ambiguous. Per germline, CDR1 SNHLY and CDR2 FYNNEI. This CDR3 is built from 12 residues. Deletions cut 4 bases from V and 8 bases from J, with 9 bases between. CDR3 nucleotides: TGTGCCAGCAGTGTCGGTGTCTATGAGCAGTTCTTC. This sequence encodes CASSVGVYEQFF.

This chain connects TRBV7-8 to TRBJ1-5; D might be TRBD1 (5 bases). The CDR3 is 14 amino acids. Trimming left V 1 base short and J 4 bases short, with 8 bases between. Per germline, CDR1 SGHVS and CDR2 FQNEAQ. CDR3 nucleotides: TGTGCCAGCAGCTTAGTACGGGGGAATCAGCCCCAGCATTTT. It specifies CASSLVRGNQPQHF.

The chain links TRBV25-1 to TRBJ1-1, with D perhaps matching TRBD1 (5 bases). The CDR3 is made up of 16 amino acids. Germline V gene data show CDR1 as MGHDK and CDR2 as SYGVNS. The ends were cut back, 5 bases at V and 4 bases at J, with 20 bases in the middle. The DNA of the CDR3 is TGTGCCAGCAGTCCCCTGGAGTGGGGACCGAGCACTGAAGCTTTCTTT. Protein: CASSPLEWGPSTEAFF.

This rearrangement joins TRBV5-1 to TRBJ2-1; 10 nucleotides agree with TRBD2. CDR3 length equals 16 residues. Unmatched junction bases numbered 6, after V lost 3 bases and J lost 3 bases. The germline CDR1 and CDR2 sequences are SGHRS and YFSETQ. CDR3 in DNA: TGCGCCAGCAGCTCGGGTAGCGGGAGGTACTACAATGAGCAGTTCTTC. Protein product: CASSSGSGRYYNEQFF.

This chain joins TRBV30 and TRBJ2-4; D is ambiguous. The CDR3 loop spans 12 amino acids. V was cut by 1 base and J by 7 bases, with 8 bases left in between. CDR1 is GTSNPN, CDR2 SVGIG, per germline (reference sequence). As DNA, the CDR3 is TGTGCCTGGAGTGGGGGTGGGAACATTCAGTACTTC. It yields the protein CAWSGGGNIQYF. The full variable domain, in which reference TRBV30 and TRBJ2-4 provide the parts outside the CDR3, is SQTIHQWPATLVQPVGSPLSLECTVEGTSNPNLYWYRQAAGRGLQLLFYSVGIGQISSEVPQNLSASRPQDRQFILSSKKLLLSDSGFYLCAWSGGGNIQYFGAGTRLSVL.